The 19 T cell receptor beta chains presented below share a single source sample, sequenced in a study of T cell repertoires in cytomegalovirus infection (dated by TCRdb to the late 2010s). The sample was run on an Illumina HiSeq 1500. TCRdb reanalyzed the raw reads on its own, using fastp at Q25 for trimming and MiXCR for clone calling, and kept in-frame beta chains. Records with the same CDR3 protein are collapsed into one entry carrying the most frequent genes and DNA. The sample table holds around 530,000 distinct CDR3 sequences, of which around 27% were seen once. In total, the top ten clones hold 13% of the sample. The sequenced sample consisted of PBMCs. These receptors came from a human donor in good health (CMV status not recorded). Some clones in this sample may be carry-over from other donors' samples.

The table lists this clonotype with a few counts. The CDR3 DNA is TGTGCCAGCAGTCCCCAGGGGTCTGGGAACATTCAGTACTTC. Protein: CASSPQGSGNIQYF. The chain uses TRBV6-2 or TRBV6-3 and TRBJ2-4; D possibly corresponds to TRBD1 (6 bases). V was cut by 5 bases and J by 7 bases, with 15 bases left in between. Germline CDR1 is MNHEY and CDR2 is SVGEGT. The CDR3 covers 14 residues.

This clonotype was counted many times. The rearrangement joins TRBV11-2 to TRBJ1-2; D is undetermined. The CDR3 spans 14 residues. CDR1 is SGHAT, CDR2 FQNNGV, per germline. Between the trimmed V and J ends, which lost 5 bases and 5 bases, there was a span of 15 bases. The CDR3 coding sequence is TGTGCCAGCAGCCATCCCACCGGTAGATATGGCTACACCTTC. It yields the protein CASSHPTGRYGYTF. Looking up the rest from reference TRBV11-2 and TRBJ1-2 gives the full variable domain: EAGVAQSPRYKIIEKRQSVAFWCNPISGHATLYWYQQILGQGPKLLIQFQNNGVVDDSQLPKDRFSAERLKGVDSTLKIQPAKLEDSAVYLCASSHPTGRYGYTFGSGTRLTVV.

This clonotype was picked up many times. The CDR3 reads CASSERTGGVRSSSPLHF. Here the CDR3 DNA reads TGTGCCAGCAGTGAAAGGACAGGGGGCGTACGGAGTTCTTCACCCCTCCACTTT. This rearrangement joins TRBV6-1 to TRBJ1-6, with 11 bases lining up with TRBD1. The CDR3 has 18 amino acids. V dropped 2 bases and J dropped 9; count of bases not matched to a gene: 12. Germline CDR1 is MNHNS and CDR2 is SASEGT.

In this sample, this clonotype turned up a few times. The chain employs TRBV12-3 or TRBV12-4 and TRBJ1-1; TRBD1 might be the D (5 bases). This CDR3 is 15 amino acids long. V was pared by 2 bases and J by 1 base, with 11 bases between. CDR3 in amino acids: CASSLLDSPNTEAFF. The CDR3, as DNA: TGTGCCAGCAGTTTACTCGACAGCCCGAACACTGAAGCTTTCTTT.

This clonotype was seen many times. The chain recombines TRBV7-2 with TRBJ2-3; TRBD1 or TRBD2 may be the D gene (7 bases each). CDR3 length: 16 amino acids. V was shortened by 5 bases and J by 3 bases, with 18 bases between the two germline ends. Germline CDR1 reads SGHTA; CDR2 reads FQGNSA. DNA for the CDR3: TGTGCCAGCAGCGTGCAGGGGGGAGGGACAACAGATACGCAGTATTTT. Its protein product is CASSVQGGGTTDTQYF.

This clonotype showed up just a few times. V is TRBV29-1 and J is TRBJ2-3; no clear D gene. The CDR3 has 13 amino acids. The germline V gene has CDR1 SQVTM and CDR2 ANQGSEA. V was shortened by 5 bases and J by 1 base, with 10 bases between the two germline ends. CDR3 sequence: CSVIARGTDTQYF. The CDR3 DNA reads as TGCAGCGTTATAGCTCGGGGCACAGATACGCAGTATTTT.

A few counts support this clonotype. The rearrangement links TRBV24-1 to TRBJ2-5; possibly TRBD1 or TRBD2 for D (5 bases each). The germline V gene encodes CDR1 KGHDR and CDR2 SFDVKD. This CDR3 spans 16 amino acids. V dropped 5 bases and J dropped 2 bases, with 17 bases sitting between them. The CDR3 DNA is TGTGCCACCAGTGCACCGGGGACCGAGGCGCAAGAGACCCAGTACTTC. Amino acids: CATSAPGTEAQETQYF.

This clonotype has a handful of counts. The chain has TRBV6-6 and TRBJ1-3, with D perhaps TRBD1 (5 bases). The CDR3 length is 19 residues. Germline loops: CDR1 MNHNY, CDR2 SVGAGI (reference sequence). V lost 2 bases and J lost 0, with 20 bases in between. The CDR3, as DNA: TGTGCCAGCAGTTACGATATCGGTTGGACAAACGACTCTGGAAACACCATATATTTT. Residues: CASSYDIGWTNDSGNTIYF.

The rearrangement links TRBV24-1 to TRBJ1-2; D unclear. Trimming left V 3 bases short and J 4 bases short, with 11 bases between. Germline assignment: CDR1 KGHDR and CDR2 SFDVKD. CDR3 length: 14 residues. CDR3 sequence reads: CATSDRLAGYGYTF. CDR3 nucleotides: TGTGCCACCAGTGATCGACTTGCTGGCTATGGCTACACCTTC.

The chain couples TRBV12-3 or TRBV12-4 to TRBJ2-7, with 8 bases fitting TRBD1. V lost 6 bases to trimming and J lost 6 bases; unmatched junction nucleotides: 7. There are 13 residues in the CDR3. CDR3 in amino acids: CASSPGQGGEQYV. CDR3 DNA sequence: TGTGCCAGCAGCCCCGGACAGGGAGGCGAGCAGTACGTC.

The V and J genes are TRBV29-1 and TRBJ2-5; D is unresolved. The CDR3 sequence is 16 residues long. Per germline, CDR1 SQVTM and CDR2 ANQGSEA. The V end lost 3 bases, the J end lost 0 bases, and 17 bases lay between the germline ends. DNA of the CDR3: TGCAGCGTTGAGTCAAGATTCGGGCTCTACCAAGAGACCCAGTACTTC. Amino acids: CSVESRFGLYQETQYF.

This chain links TRBV6-2 or TRBV6-3 with TRBJ1-2, with a weak D call TRBD1 (6 bases). Germline CDR1 is MNHEY and CDR2 is SVGEGT. This CDR3 region has 15 residues. Trimming stripped 3 bases from V and 3 bases from J, with 14 bases between. The CDR3 loop is CASSYGSSGDYGYTF. As DNA, the CDR3 is TGTGCCAGCAGTTATGGAAGCTCAGGGGACTATGGCTACACCTTC.

The table lists this clonotype with a count of one. The chain recombines TRBV20-1 with TRBJ2-1; TRBD2 matches at 10 bases. Per germline, CDR1 DFQATT and CDR2 SNEGSKA (reference sequence). V was pared by 3 bases and J by 1 base, with 9 bases of the junction left unmatched. The CDR3 spans 17 residues. CDR3 sequence reads: CSARVASGRLSYNEQFF. CDR3 bases: TGCAGTGCTAGGGTGGCTAGCGGGAGATTGTCCTACAATGAGCAGTTCTTC.

This clonotype showed up just a few times. This rearrangement joins TRBV29-1 to TRBJ1-1; D is uncertain. The CDR3 has 13 amino acids. Per germline, CDR1 SQVTM and CDR2 ANQGSEA. Trimming left V 4 bases short and J 0 bases short, with 9 bases between. The CDR3 DNA sequence: TGCAGCGTTGGTGCGGCAGTGAACACTGAAGCTTTCTTT. Amino acids: CSVGAAVNTEAFF.

This clonotype was recorded a few times. In nucleotides, the CDR3 is TGTGCCAGCAGCTCGGAGCGGGGTCTCAATGAGCAGTTCTTC. It encodes CASSSERGLNEQFF. The genes are TRBV7-3 and TRBJ2-1; 7 positions agree with TRBD2. The J segment lost 6 bases and the V segment lost 4 bases, leaving 6 bases of the junction unmatched. Germline CDR1 reads SGHTA; CDR2 reads FQGTGA. CDR3 length: 14 amino acids.

The sample holds a few counts of this clonotype. The genes are TRBV5-4 and TRBJ2-1; the match to TRBD2 covers 7 bases. Trimming at V came to 4 bases and at J to 9 bases, leaving 16 bases not matched to a gene. This CDR3 has 16 residues. In germline, CDR1 is SGHNT, CDR2 YYREEE (reference sequence). The CDR3 loop reads CASSVGGDSVLGEQFF. The CDR3 coding sequence is TGTGCCAGCAGCGTGGGGGGGGACTCCGTCCTCGGTGAGCAGTTCTTC.

This clonotype was recorded a few times. This rearrangement joins TRBV25-1 to TRBJ2-1; no firm D call. Germline assignment: CDR1 MGHDK and CDR2 SYGVNS. V dropped 2 bases and J dropped 4 bases, with 15 bases sitting between them. The CDR3 contains 16 residues. The CDR3 region is CASSEPMTRIYNEQFF. DNA of the CDR3: TGTGCCAGCAGTGAACCGATGACGAGGATTTACAATGAGCAGTTCTTC.

The table lists this clonotype with a few counts. The chain is built from TRBV2 and TRBJ2-5; perhaps TRBD2 as D (5 bases). The CDR3 extends over 15 amino acids. V was pared by 4 bases and J by 3 bases, with 15 bases between. From germline, CDR1 is SNHLY and CDR2 FYNNEI. For the CDR3, the DNA is TGTGCCAGCAGTGGACGACTGGCGACTAAAGAGACCCAGTACTTC. Translated, it gives CASSGRLATKETQYF.

The chain is built from TRBV6-8 and TRBJ1-1, with D perhaps TRBD1 (5 bases). Germline lookup yields CDR1 MNHGY and CDR2 SAAAGT. The CDR3 length is 16 residues. V lost 2 bases and J lost 3, with 16 bases in between. This CDR3 reads CASSYTRWGTDTEAFF. For the CDR3, the DNA is TGTGCCAGCAGTTACACGAGGTGGGGGACGGACACTGAAGCTTTCTTT.